This entry lists 27 T cell receptor beta chains sequenced from one sample in a study of T cell responses to AZD1222 COVID-19 vaccine. Produced via immunoSEQ multiplex PCR; TCRdb's table is partial and in-frame only. Among some 200,000 clones listed, approximately 91% were seen once. The specimen comprised peripheral blood, sampled on day 0 of AZD1222 vaccination. The source of these receptors is an adult in good health.

This chain joins TRBV19 and TRBJ1-1; D perhaps matches TRBD1 (5 bases). The CDR3 is 12 residues long. Germline loops: CDR1 LNHDA, CDR2 SQIVND (reference sequence). V lost 6 bases to trimming and J lost 6 bases, with 11 bases between them. The CDR3 spells CASSSSGPEAFF. Here the CDR3 DNA reads TGTGCCAGTAGCAGTTCGGGGCCTGAAGCTTTCTTT.

The chain uses TRBV12-2 and TRBJ2-7; TRBD2, the table's D call, was not compared with the DNA. TRBV12-2 represents a pseudogene. The length of the CDR3 is 19 residues. The CDR3 sequence is CASRLSRLAGGPLMREQYF. For the CDR3, the DNA is TGTGCAAGTCGCTTATCGAGACTAGCGGGAGGGCCCCTAATGAGGGAGCAGTACTTC.

The genes are TRBV28 and TRBJ1-2; D is unresolved. The V gene's germline CDR1 is MDHEN and CDR2 SYDVKM. The CDR3 contains 13 residues. V lost 7 bases and J lost 1, with 10 bases in between. CDR3 sequence (DNA): TGTGCCAGCAATATGGCAGATAACTATGGCTACACCTTC. Amino acid sequence: CASNMADNYGYTF.

Written as DNA, the CDR3 is TGTGCCAGTAGTACATTAGGTTATCAGCCCCAGCATTTT. This sequence encodes CASSTLGYQPQHF. The chain combines TRBV19 with TRBJ1-5; no firm D call. The germline CDR1 and CDR2 sequences are LNHDA and SQIVND (reference sequence). The CDR3 totals 13 residues. Trimming removed 4 bases at V and 5 bases at J, with 9 bases between.

This chain joins TRBV7-9 and TRBJ1-3; D is unresolved. Germline V CDR1 and CDR2: SEHNR, FQNEAQ (reference sequence). Deletions cut 1 base from V and 0 bases from J, with 7 bases between. This CDR3 spans 15 amino acids. The CDR3 nucleotides are TGTGCCAGCAGCTTAGTTCTGGGCTCTGGAAACACCATATATTTT. Amino acids: CASSLVLGSGNTIYF.

The genes are TRBV5-1 and TRBJ2-1; TRBD1 agrees at 7 bases. The CDR3 runs 15 residues. With V trimmed by 2 bases and J by 2 bases, 4 bases remained unmatched. CDR1 is SGHRS, CDR2 YFSETQ, per germline. The CDR3 sequence: CASSFTTGAYNEQFF. CDR3 nucleotide sequence: TGCGCCAGCAGCTTCACTACAGGGGCCTACAATGAGCAGTTCTTC.

This CDR3 reads CASRGQGANEQFF. The CDR3 nucleotides read TGTGCCAGTAGGGGACAGGGGGCGAATGAGCAGTTCTTC. The rearrangement joins TRBV19 to TRBJ2-1; 12 bases are shared with TRBD1. Germline CDR1 reads LNHDA; CDR2 reads SQIVND (reference sequence). The CDR3 has 13 residues. The V segment lost 6 bases and the J segment 7 bases; nucleotides outside the gene matches: 1. Using reference TRBV19 and TRBJ2-1 for the parts outside the CDR3, the full variable domain is DGGITQSPKYLFRKEGQNVTLSCEQNLNHDAMYWYRQDPGQGLRLIYYSQIVNDFQKGDIAEGYSVSREKKESFPLTVTSAQKNPTAFYLCASRGQGANEQFFGPGTRLTVL.

V gene TRBV2 combines with J gene TRBJ1-4; TRBD1 agrees at 7 bases. Germline assignment: CDR1 SNHLY and CDR2 FYNNEI. J lost 2 bases, V lost 5 bases, and 20 bases had no gene match. The CDR3 extends over 20 amino acids. The CDR3 coding sequence is TGTGCCAGCAGTCCTCGTCCCCACAGGGGACAGTTGGCCACTAATGAAAAACTGTTTTTT. Its translation: CASSPRPHRGQLATNEKLFF.

V is TRBV27 and J is TRBJ2-3; 13 nucleotides align to TRBD2. Looked up from germline, CDR1 is MNHEY and CDR2 is SMNVEV (reference sequence). Trimming at V came to 3 bases and at J to 0 bases, leaving 6 bases not matched to a gene. The CDR3 covers 18 residues. CDR3 coding DNA: TGTGCCAGCAGTTTCTTTGGGACTAGCGGGGTTAGCACAGATACGCAGTATTTT. Protein sequence: CASSFFGTSGVSTDTQYF.

The chain employs TRBV7-8 and TRBJ1-6; 10 bases are shared with TRBD1. Trimming removed 6 bases from V and 7 bases from J; junction bases left unmatched: 3. Looked up from germline, CDR1 is SGHVS and CDR2 is FQNEAQ. There are 14 residues in the CDR3. The CDR3 region is CASRVDRGNSPLHF. CDR3 DNA: TGTGCCAGCAGAGTGGACAGGGGGAATTCACCCCTCCACTTT.

This chain joins TRBV6-2 or TRBV6-3 and TRBJ1-2; weak D call: TRBD1 (6 bases). Deletions cut 2 bases from V and 3 bases from J, with 13 bases between. CDR1 is MNHEY, CDR2 SVGEGT, per germline. The CDR3 has 15 residues. The CDR3 sequence is CASSYDTRGHYGYTF. The CDR3 DNA sequence: TGTGCCAGCAGTTACGACACCAGGGGCCACTATGGCTACACCTTC.

The chain uses TRBV7-3 and TRBJ2-3; 12 bases map to TRBD2. The CDR3 is made up of 18 amino acids. Trimming cost V 1 base and J 3 bases; bases outside gene matches: 8. Germline assignment: CDR1 SGHTA and CDR2 FQGTGA. CDR3: CASSLIFSGTSGTDTQYF. The CDR3 DNA sequence: TGTGCCAGCAGCTTAATTTTCTCCGGGACTAGCGGGACAGATACGCAGTATTTT.

The rearrangement joins TRBV28 to TRBJ2-1, with D uncertain. The length of the CDR3 is 12 residues. Trimming left V 7 bases short and J 2 bases short, with 6 bases between. The germline gives CDR1 MDHEN, CDR2 SYDVKM. CDR3 bases: TGTGCCAGCAAGGTAGCCTACAATGAGCAGTTCTTC. It codes for CASKVAYNEQFF.

The sample holds a few counts of this clone. This rearrangement joins TRBV2 to TRBJ2-7; D perhaps matches TRBD2 (6 bases). V was pared by 4 bases and J by 2 bases, with 12 bases between. The germline V gene has CDR1 SNHLY and CDR2 FYNNEI. The CDR3 sequence is 14 residues long. CDR3 loop: CASSVDGGTYEQYF. The CDR3 coding sequence is TGTGCCAGCAGTGTCGACGGGGGTACCTACGAGCAGTACTTC. The whole variable domain, filled in from reference TRBV2 and TRBJ2-7, reads EPEVTQTPSHQVTQMGQEVILRCVPISNHLYFYWYRQILGQKVEFLVSFYNNEISEKSEIFDDQFSVERPDGSNFTLKIRSTKLEDSAMYFCASSVDGGTYEQYFGPGTRLTVT.

The CDR3 nucleotides read TGCAGCGTTGCAGGGACAGCTAGAGCCTACGAGCAGTACTTC. This codes for CSVAGTARAYEQYF. The V call is TRBV29-1, the J call TRBJ2-7; 7 bases are a match to TRBD1. In germline, CDR1 is SQVTM, CDR2 ANQGSEA. The trim removed 4 bases at V and 2 bases at J, leaving 8 bases unmatched. The CDR3 consists of 14 residues.

V and J are TRBV19 and TRBJ2-1; 15 bases are shared with TRBD2. This CDR3 has 18 amino acids. V was clipped by 4 bases and J by 5 bases; unmatched bases: 9. From germline, CDR1 is LNHDA and CDR2 SQIVND (reference sequence). CDR3 sequence: CASSKWGLAGGENNEQFF. CDR3 nucleotide sequence: TGTGCCAGTAGTAAATGGGGACTAGCGGGAGGCGAAAACAATGAGCAGTTCTTC.

The sample holds one count of this clone. The chain couples TRBV6-6 to TRBJ1-1; the D is unclear. V was clipped by 11 bases and J by 1 base, with 5 bases between them. Germline values: CDR1 MNHNY, CDR2 SVGAGI (reference sequence). The CDR3 spans 10 residues. As DNA, the CDR3 is TGTGCCGGAGGGAACACTGAAGCTTTCTTT. Amino acid sequence: CAGGNTEAFF.

The chain recombines TRBV6-6 with TRBJ1-2, with a tentative D call TRBD1 (5 bases). The V gene's germline CDR1 is MNHNY and CDR2 SVGAGI (reference sequence). Trimming cost V 0 bases and J 6 bases, with 17 bases left between them. The CDR3 sequence is 16 residues long. CDR3 protein: CASSYSDGARRDGYTF. The CDR3 DNA is TGTGCCAGCAGTTACTCTGATGGGGCCCGACGTGATGGCTACACCTTC.

The chain recombines TRBV15 with TRBJ2-2; D is unclear. The V end was cut by 0 bases, the J end by 8 bases, with 10 bases between. Germline V CDR1 and CDR2: LNHNV, YYDKDF (reference sequence). This CDR3 region has 14 residues. DNA for the CDR3: TGTGCCACCAGCAGAGATCAGAGAGCTGGGGAGCTGTTTTTT. As protein: CATSRDQRAGELFF.

J is TRBJ1-5 and V is TRBV28; TRBD1 aligns across 7 bases. J gave up 4 bases and V 4 bases, and 7 bases lay outside the gene matches. The germline CDR1 and CDR2 sequences are MDHEN and SYDVKM. The CDR3 contains 15 residues. CDR3 in DNA: TGTGCCAGCAGTTCCACGGGACAGCCAAATCAGCCCCAGCATTTT. It yields the protein CASSSTGQPNQPQHF.

The rearrangement joins TRBV2 to TRBJ2-1; no definite D call. This CDR3 has 11 residues. The germline CDR1 and CDR2 sequences are SNHLY and FYNNEI. Trimming cost V 6 bases and J 8 bases, with 8 bases left between them. CDR3 sequence reads: CASREFDEQFF. CDR3 DNA: TGTGCCAGCAGGGAATTCGATGAGCAGTTCTTC.

The CDR3 here is CASSYLGGEEKLFF. CDR3 sequence (DNA): TGTGCCAGCAGCTACCTAGGGGGCGAGGAAAAACTGTTTTTT. The chain links TRBV7-9 to TRBJ1-4; 7 nucleotides align to TRBD1. Germline CDR1 SEHNR, CDR2 FQNEAQ (reference sequence). The CDR3 has 14 amino acids. V lost 4 bases to trimming and J lost 8 bases; unmatched junction nucleotides: 7.

The V gene is TRBV6-2 or TRBV6-3, the J gene TRBJ2-1; TRBD2 aligns across 7 bases. J was trimmed by 4 bases and V by 2 bases; bases with no gene match: 8. Per the germline V gene, CDR1 is MNHEY and CDR2 is SVGEGT. The CDR3 totals 16 residues. The CDR3 is CASSYLGRGEYNEQFF. Here the CDR3 DNA reads TGTGCCAGCAGTTACCTGGGTCGGGGGGAGTACAATGAGCAGTTCTTC.

J is TRBJ1-1 and V is TRBV5-4; 7 bases are a match to TRBD1. Germline CDR1 and CDR2: SGHNT and YYREEE (reference sequence). The CDR3 totals 15 residues. Germline trimming cut 4 bases from V and 0 bases from J; bases unmatched to any gene: 6. The CDR3 DNA sequence: TGTGCCAGCAGCGGCTCGGGACAGATGAACACTGAAGCTTTCTTT. Translation: CASSGSGQMNTEAFF.

This clone was seen more than once but under ten times. This chain connects TRBV2 to TRBJ2-7; 11 bases align to TRBD2. The CDR3 totals 13 residues. J was trimmed by 4 bases and V by 6 bases; bases with no gene match: 2. Germline-derived CDR1 and CDR2 are SNHLY and FYNNEI. The CDR3 bases are TGTGCCAGCAGCTTAGCGGGAGGGTACGAGCAGTACTTC. Translation gives CASSLAGGYEQYF.

This sequence joins TRBV7-9 and TRBJ2-7; 8 nucleotides agree with TRBD2. The germline V gene has CDR1 SEHNR and CDR2 FQNEAQ (reference sequence). The CDR3 covers 14 residues. The trim removed 4 bases at V and 6 bases at J, leaving 8 bases unmatched. CDR3 residues: CASSSGLGQSEQYF. As DNA, the CDR3 is TGTGCCAGCAGCTCGGGACTAGGTCAAAGCGAGCAGTACTTC.

This chain uses TRBV29-1 with TRBJ1-3; TRBD1 is a possible D gene (5 bases). This CDR3 is built from 12 residues. Germline loops: CDR1 SQVTM, CDR2 ANQGSEA. V lost 4 bases to trimming and J lost 5 bases, with 9 bases between them. The CDR3 DNA follows: TGCAGCGTTGGGGGGTTAAGAAACACCATATATTTT. Its translation: CSVGGLRNTIYF.